Shown below are 9 T cell receptor beta chains from a single sample sequenced in a study of tumor-infiltrating lymphocytes in primary liver carcinoma. Unsorted bulk tissue, roughly 19-34 mg of it, served as the source for co-extraction of RNA and DNA. Making TCR beta cDNA involved approximately 510 ng total RNA and a constant-region primer. Sequencing libraries for TCR beta derived from three nested multiplex PCR rounds that used slightly modified ARM-PCR. TRBV1-TRBV30 forward primers and a C-beta reverse primer were used in the first two PCR rounds, which each ran for approximately 10 cycles. TCRdb re-called the multiplex PCR reads through MiXCR, storing one row per CDR3 protein. Among tens of thousands of distinct CDR3 sequences listed, around 70% were seen once. Sequenced sample: liver tumor tissue from sampling region 1. Specified subset: tumor region T1, superior pole. Receptor source: a man aged 35-49 years with primary liver carcinoma and hepatitis B virus infection.

About this clonotype: Its ends do not fully match the called genes, so a read error is possible. V usage is TRBV5-1 and J usage is TRBJ2-1, with D maybe TRBD2 (6 bases). In germline, CDR1 is SGHRS, CDR2 YFSETQ. The CDR3 has 15 residues. In nucleotides, the CDR3 is TGCGCCGGCAGCTCCGGGGGAGACTCCCACAATGAGCAGTTCTTC. It yields the protein CAGSSGGDSHNEQFF.

Concerning this clonotype itself: One junction end disagrees with the germline gene, perhaps due to a read error. This chain uses TRBV6-5 with TRBJ2-7, with D tentatively TRBD1 or TRBD2 (5 bases each). The V gene's germline CDR1 is MNHEY and CDR2 SVGAGI. This CDR3 contains 14 residues. CDR3 nucleotide sequence: TGTGCTAGCACGCCCAACCCCCTGGGGACCGAGCAGTACTTC. Translation gives CASTPNPLGTEQYF.

Points on this clonotype: A read error may produce the germline difference seen at one junction end. The rearrangement uses TRBV12-3 or TRBV12-4 and TRBJ2-1; TRBD2 is a possible D gene (5 bases). CDR3 size: 17 residues. The CDR3 is CAISLKASGSSYNEQFF. CDR3 DNA sequence: TGTGCCATCAGTTTAAAGGCTAGTGGGAGCTCCTACAATGAGCAGTTCTTC.

Many counts were recorded for this clonotype. This sequence joins TRBV28 and TRBJ2-7; unclear D gene. This CDR3 is built from 12 residues. CDR1 and CDR2 from the germline V gene are MDHEN and SYDVKM. V was shortened by 5 bases and J by 3 bases, with 8 bases between the two germline ends. CDR3 nucleotide sequence: TGTGCCAGCAGTGACTTTAACTACGAGCAGTACTTC. This translates into CASSDFNYEQYF.

As to this clonotype: The conserved final phenylalanine or tryptophan is absent from the CDR3, which likely points to a read error. The chain recombines TRBV11-2 with TRBJ2-7, with D hard to call. The CDR3 runs to 15 residues. Germline CDR1 and CDR2: SGHAT and FQNNGV. CDR3 sequence reads: CTSNLSVGISYEQYL. For the CDR3, the DNA is TGTACCAGCAACCTATCTGTGGGAATATCCTACGAGCAGTACCTC.

About this clonotype: Possible read error: a much larger clone is one base away. The chain links TRBV29-1 to TRBJ2-1; 7 bases align to TRBD2. After removal of 4 bases from V and 8 bases from J, the junction contained 11 bases not matched to a gene. Germline V lookup: CDR1 SQVTM, CDR2 ANQGSEA. The CDR3 spans 14 residues. This chain's CDR3 is CSVASWGGSDEQFF. CDR3 bases: TGCAGCGTTGCGAGCTGGGGGGGGAGCGATGAGCAGTTCTTC.

Comment on this clonotype: At one of its ends the junction is not consistent with the germline gene, which may arise from a read error. This chain links TRBV6-1 with TRBJ2-7; 11 positions agree with TRBD2. This CDR3 contains 13 residues. Germline assignment: CDR1 MNHNS and CDR2 SASEGT. The CDR3 nucleotides read TGTACCAGCAGTGGGACTAGCGGCTACGTGCAGTACTTC. Translating gives CTSSGTSGYVQYF.

This clonotype appeared once. Germline is not matched at one junction end, which may reflect a read error. CDR3 sequence: CANSSAEGLYKQYF. In nucleotides, the CDR3 is TGTGCCAACAGCTCAGCTGAAGGCCTATACAAGCAGTACTTC. The chain couples TRBV11-2 to TRBJ2-7; the D is unclear. Germline CDR1 reads SGHAT; CDR2 reads FQNNGV. The CDR3 consists of 14 residues.

A note on this clonotype: A much larger clone is a single base away; this may be a read error. The chain is built from TRBV6-1 and TRBJ2-7; TRBD1 aligns across 10 bases. CDR1 is MNHNS, CDR2 SASEGT, per germline. V trimming: 5 bases; J trimming: 7 bases; junction bases outside the gene matches: 8. The length of the CDR3 is 14 residues. This chain's CDR3 is CASSPWDRGGEQYF. CDR3 nucleotides: TGTGCCAGCAGTCCCTGGGACAGGGGCGGAGAGCAGTACTTC.